The 23 T cell receptor beta chains below all came from one sample that was sequenced in a study of T cells in localized non-small cell lung cancer (dated by TCRdb to 2018 to 2020). The library came from the immunoSEQ multiplex PCR assay. TCRdb holds this immuneACCESS table with in-frame rearrangements only. Some clones are missing; in checked studies, unresolved V genes explain under half, and the rest has no known cause. The sample table contains 50,000 to 70,000 clones; only one count was recorded for 90% to 95% of them. Clones ranked in the top ten supply just under 20% of the sample. Sequenced material: peripheral blood, taken before any cancer treatment. Receptors originate from a man aged 40-75 years with stage I lung adenocarcinoma.

The chain carries TRBV4-2 and TRBJ2-1; D call uncertain. Looked up from germline, CDR1 is LGHNA and CDR2 is YNFKEQ. V was shortened by 1 base and J by 9 bases, with 16 bases between the two germline ends. This CDR3 region has 15 residues. The CDR3 nucleotides read TGTGCCAGCAGCCAAGTAGCCGGGCGTATGGGTGAGCAGTTCTTC. Its protein product is CASSQVAGRMGEQFF.

The sample holds one count of this clone. The V call is TRBV5-6, the J call TRBJ2-7, with 9 bases matching TRBD2. The CDR3 length is 14 residues. Germline CDR1 is SGHDT and CDR2 is YYEEEE. J was trimmed by 5 bases and V by 3 bases; bases with no gene match: 6. The CDR3 protein is CASSWTSAIHEQYF. The CDR3 DNA reads TGTGCCAGCAGCTGGACTAGCGCTATTCACGAGCAGTACTTC.

The chain links TRBV2 to TRBJ1-3; D unclear. CDR1 SNHLY and CDR2 FYNNEI come from the germline V gene. The CDR3 is 14 residues long. The V gene lost 1 base and the J gene lost 2 bases, with 6 bases spanning the gap. CDR3 residues: CASSEGRAGNTIYF. CDR3 coding DNA: TGTGCCAGCAGTGAAGGGAGGGCTGGAAACACCATATATTTT.

This chain connects TRBV6-5 to TRBJ2-7; no firm D call. Trimming took off 0 bases at V and 0 bases at J, with 12 bases between the two ends. CDR1 and CDR2 (germline): MNHEY, SVGAGI. The CDR3 totals 16 residues. The CDR3 loop reads CASSYSGSLSSYEQYF. DNA for the CDR3: TGTGCCAGCAGTTACTCCGGCAGCTTGAGCTCCTACGAGCAGTACTTC.

The V and J genes are TRBV19 and TRBJ2-7, with 8 bases that match TRBD1. Trimming at V came to 3 bases and at J to 3 bases, leaving 7 bases not matched to a gene. This CDR3 is 15 amino acids long. CDR1 and CDR2 from the germline V gene are LNHDA and SQIVND (reference sequence). CDR3 nucleotides: TGTGCCAGTAGTATTAAGGCCGACAGGGGCTACGAGCAGTACTTC. It specifies CASSIKADRGYEQYF.

V gene TRBV9 combines with J gene TRBJ2-1; the D gene is possibly TRBD1 (7 bases). Per the germline V gene, CDR1 is SGDLS and CDR2 is YYNGEE. Trimming pared 3 bases from V and 12 bases from J, leaving 13 bases between. The CDR3 extends over 12 amino acids. The CDR3 nucleotides are TGTGCCAGCAGCGGAGGAGGGGGCTGGCAGTTCTTC. Protein: CASSGGGGWQFF.

The chain employs TRBV5-1 and TRBJ1-1, with TRBD1 matching 7 bases. V was clipped by 5 bases and J by 4 bases; unmatched bases: 11. Germline CDR1 reads SGHRS; CDR2 reads YFSETQ. The CDR3 runs 15 residues. CDR3 sequence: CASRGGGFSSTEAFF. The CDR3, as DNA: TGCGCCAGCAGAGGAGGGGGCTTTAGTAGCACTGAAGCTTTCTTT.

The V call is TRBV9, the J call TRBJ2-3; TRBD2 aligns across 11 bases. Germline loops: CDR1 SGDLS, CDR2 YYNGEE. The trim removed 3 bases at V and 2 bases at J, leaving 2 bases unmatched. The length of the CDR3 is 15 residues. The CDR3 loop reads CASSAGLADTDTQYF. The CDR3 DNA reads as TGTGCCAGCAGCGCGGGACTAGCGGACACAGATACGCAGTATTTT. Supplemented by reference TRBV9 and TRBJ2-3, the full variable domain reads DSGVTQTPKHLITATGQRVTLRCSPRSGDLSVYWYQQSLDQGLQFLIQYYNGEERAKGNILERFSAQQFPDLHSELNLSSLELGDSALYFCASSAGLADTDTQYFGPGTRLTVL.

V and J are TRBV25-1 and TRBJ2-7; tentatively, D is TRBD2 (6 bases). CDR1 and CDR2 from the germline V gene are MGHDK and SYGVNS. V lost 1 base and J 5 bases, leaving 9 bases between the germline ends. CDR3 length: 13 residues. Here the CDR3 DNA reads TGTGCCAGCAGTGAATTGGGCGGGAACGAGCAGTACTTC. As protein: CASSELGGNEQYF.

This rearrangement joins TRBV4-3 to TRBJ2-7; D possibly corresponds to TRBD1 (5 bases). Trimming removed 0 bases from V and 5 bases from J, with 14 bases in between. The CDR3 is 15 residues long. Germline V CDR1 and CDR2: LGHNA, YSLEER. CDR3 residues: CASSQDIQGDHEQYF. Here the CDR3 DNA reads TGCGCCAGCAGCCAAGATATCCAGGGCGACCACGAGCAGTACTTC.

This chain uses TRBV4-1 with TRBJ2-5; 9 positions match TRBD1. This CDR3 comprises 15 residues. V dropped 1 base and J dropped 5; count of bases not matched to a gene: 5. The germline V gene encodes CDR1 MGHRA and CDR2 YSYEKL. CDR3 region: CASSQGDRVVETQYF. CDR3 bases: TGCGCCAGCAGCCAAGGGGACAGGGTGGTCGAGACCCAGTACTTC.

The gene calls are TRBV7-8 and TRBJ2-3; perhaps TRBD1 as D (6 bases). Germline CDR1 is SGHVS and CDR2 is FQNEAQ. The CDR3 extends over 15 amino acids. V was trimmed by 3 bases and J by 2 bases, leaving 12 bases between them. The CDR3 sequence is CASSLGAGHTDTQYF. CDR3 in DNA: TGTGCCAGCAGCTTGGGGGCAGGTCACACAGATACGCAGTATTTT.

The chain recombines TRBV9 with TRBJ1-1; D unclear. Trimming removed 0 bases from V and 1 base from J, with 7 bases in between. The CDR3 is 14 residues long. Germline CDR1 is SGDLS and CDR2 is YYNGEE. CDR3 nucleotides: TGTGCCAGCAGCGTAGGTCCGACGAACACTGAAGCTTTCTTT. It codes for CASSVGPTNTEAFF.

V gene TRBV5-1 combines with J gene TRBJ2-3; D not resolved. Germline-derived CDR1 and CDR2 are SGHRS and YFSETQ. The CDR3 extends over 13 amino acids. Trimming stripped 3 bases from V and 0 bases from J, with 5 bases between. In DNA form, the CDR3 reads TGCGCCAGCAGCTCACTTAGCACAGATACGCAGTATTTT. It yields the protein CASSSLSTDTQYF. Full variable domain (missing parts from reference TRBV5-1 and TRBJ2-3): KAGVTQTPRYLIKTRGQQVTLSCSPISGHRSVSWYQQTPGQGLQFLFEYFSETQRNKGNFPGRFSGRQFSNSRSEMNVSTLELGDSALYLCASSSLSTDTQYFGPGTRLTVL.

The chain joins TRBV5-1 to TRBJ2-1, with D possibly called TRBD1 or TRBD2 (6 bases each). CDR1 SGHRS and CDR2 YFSETQ come from the germline V gene. CDR3 size: 13 residues. The V end was cut by 1 base, the J end by 7 bases, with 9 bases between. The CDR3 nucleotides read TGCGCCAGCAGCTTGACAGGGAGGAATGAGCAGTTCTTC. Translation gives CASSLTGRNEQFF.

The rearrangement uses TRBV4-3 and TRBJ2-1; unclear D gene. Germline lookup yields CDR1 LGHNA and CDR2 YSLEER. The CDR3 extends over 15 amino acids. V was shortened by 3 bases and J by 0 bases, with 9 bases between the two germline ends. For the CDR3, the DNA is TGCGCCAGCAGCCAGAGCTGGAGCTCCTACAATGAGCAGTTCTTC. It codes for CASSQSWSSYNEQFF.

V and J are TRBV6-1 and TRBJ1-5; unclear D gene. Per germline, CDR1 MNHNS and CDR2 SASEGT. There are 14 residues in the CDR3. Trimming pared 4 bases from V and 2 bases from J, leaving 9 bases between. In DNA form, the CDR3 reads TGTGCCAGCAGTGTGGACGGGGGCAATCAGCCCCAGCATTTT. This translates into CASSVDGGNQPQHF.

This chain uses TRBV28 with TRBJ2-1; D unresolved. The CDR3 extends over 16 amino acids. V lost 2 bases and J 1 base, leaving 12 bases between the germline ends. Germline V CDR1 and CDR2: MDHEN, SYDVKM. For the CDR3, the DNA is TGTGCCAGCAGTTTAGTTAGGGTATCGTCCTACAATGAGCAGTTCTTC. It translates to CASSLVRVSSYNEQFF.

This chain uses TRBV30 with TRBJ2-1; D remains ambiguous. Germline V gene sequence: CDR1 GTSNPN, CDR2 SVGIG (reference sequence). V was trimmed by 3 bases and J by 10 bases, leaving 16 bases between them. There are 13 residues in the CDR3. As DNA, the CDR3 is TGTGCCTGGAGCATCCGGGCCAACGGGGAGCAGTTCTTC. Amino acid sequence: CAWSIRANGEQFF.

V and J are TRBV29-1 and TRBJ2-6; 9 bases are a match to TRBD1. The CDR3 spans 16 residues. Germline trimming cut 6 bases from V and 0 bases from J; bases unmatched to any gene: 6. CDR1 is SQVTM and CDR2 is ANQGSEA in the germline V gene. CDR3 nucleotides: TGCAGCGTATCCGGACAGGGGAGCTCTGGGGCCAACGTCCTGACTTTC. Its protein product is CSVSGQGSSGANVLTF.

The J gene is TRBJ2-7, the V gene TRBV5-1, with D perhaps TRBD2 (7 bases). V dropped 4 bases and J dropped 5 bases, with 16 bases sitting between them. This CDR3 region has 14 residues. Looked up from germline, CDR1 is SGHRS and CDR2 is YFSETQ. The CDR3 loop reads CASSPSEGGHEQYF. The CDR3 DNA is TGCGCCAGCAGCCCATCAGAGGGGGGGCACGAGCAGTACTTC.

V usage is TRBV9 and J usage is TRBJ2-7; TRBD2 aligns across 9 bases. CDR3 length equals 14 residues. V shed 4 bases and J 3 bases; nucleotides not matched to a gene: 5. CDR1 is SGDLS, CDR2 YYNGEE, per germline. CDR3 in DNA: TGTGCCAGCAGCAAAGATAGCGGGGGCTACGAGCAGTACTTC. Protein product: CASSKDSGGYEQYF.

This clone was observed once. The V gene is TRBV19, the J gene TRBJ2-1; unclear D gene. Between the trimmed V and J ends, which lost 1 base and 8 bases, there was a span of 12 bases. CDR3 length: 14 residues. Germline V lookup: CDR1 LNHDA, CDR2 SQIVND (reference sequence). As DNA, the CDR3 is TGTGCCAGTAGTATAGGGGCCGCCTCCGATGAGCAGTTCTTC. Translated, it gives CASSIGAASDEQFF.